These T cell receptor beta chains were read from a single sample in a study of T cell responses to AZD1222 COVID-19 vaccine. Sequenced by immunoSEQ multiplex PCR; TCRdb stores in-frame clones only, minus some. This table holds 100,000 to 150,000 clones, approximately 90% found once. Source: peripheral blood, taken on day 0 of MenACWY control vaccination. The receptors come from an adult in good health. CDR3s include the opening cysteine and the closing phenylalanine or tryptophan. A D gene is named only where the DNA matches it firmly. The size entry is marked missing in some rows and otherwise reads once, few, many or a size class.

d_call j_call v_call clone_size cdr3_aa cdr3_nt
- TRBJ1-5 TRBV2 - CASVPDLGQPQHF TGTGCCAGTGTGCCCGACCTGGGTCAGCCCCAGCATTTT
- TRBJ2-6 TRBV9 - CASSAPGFYGANVLTF TGTGCCAGCAGCGCCCCAGGTTTTTATGGGGCCAACGTCCTGACTTTC
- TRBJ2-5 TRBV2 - CASARDYQETQYF TGTGCCAGTGCCCGGGACTACCAAGAGACCCAGTACTTC
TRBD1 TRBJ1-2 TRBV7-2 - CASSFTQGDYGYTF TGTGCCAGCAGCTTTACCCAGGGGGACTATGGCTACACCTTC
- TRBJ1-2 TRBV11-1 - CASSPSSGGYTF TGTGCCAGCAGCCCCTCTTCGGGTGGCTACACCTTC
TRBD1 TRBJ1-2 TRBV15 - CATSREGGDYGYTF TGTGCCACCAGCCGAGAAGGGGGCGACTATGGCTACACCTTC
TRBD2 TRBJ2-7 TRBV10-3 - CAISPSGAYEQYF TGTGCCATCAGTCCTAGCGGCGCCTACGAGCAGTACTTC
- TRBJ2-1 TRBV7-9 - CASSLRDTNNEQFF TGTGCCAGCAGCTTACGGGACACCAACAATGAGCAGTTCTTC
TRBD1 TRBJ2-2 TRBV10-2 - CASSSNRGETPYDF TGCGCCAGCAGTTCTAACAGGGGGGAGACGCCCTATGATTTT
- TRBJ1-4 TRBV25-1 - CASTRFSNEKLFF TGTGCCAGCACGCGATTTTCTAATGAAAAACTGTTTTTT
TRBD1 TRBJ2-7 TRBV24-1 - CATSDSGRGFEQYF TGTGCCACCAGTGATTCTGGCAGGGGGTTCGAGCAGTACTTC
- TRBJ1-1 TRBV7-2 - CASSFEGPAFF TGTGCCAGCAGCTTTGAAGGCCCAGCTTTCTTT
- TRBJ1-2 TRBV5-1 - CASSLGQGSYGYTF TGCGCCAGCAGCTTGGGCCAGGGAAGCTATGGCTACACCTTC
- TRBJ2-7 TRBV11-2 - CASSLVGGPYEQYF TGTGCCAGCAGCTTAGTTGGAGGCCCCTACGAGCAGTACTTC
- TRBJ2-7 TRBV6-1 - CASSETETLLYEQYF TGTGCCAGCAGTGAGACCGAGACCCTTCTCTACGAGCAGTACTTC
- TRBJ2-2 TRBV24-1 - CATRGRDTGELFF TGTGCCACCAGGGGCAGGGACACCGGGGAGCTGTTTTTT
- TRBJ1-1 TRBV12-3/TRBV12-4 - CASSPPMNTEAFF TGTGCCAGCAGCCCTCCAATGAACACTGAAGCTTTCTTT
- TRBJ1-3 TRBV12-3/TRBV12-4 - CASSFVVDTIYF TGTGCCAGCAGTTTTGTAGTAGACACCATATATTTT
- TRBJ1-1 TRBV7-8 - CASRKSPNTEAFF TGTGCCAGCAGGAAATCTCCGAACACTGAAGCTTTCTTT
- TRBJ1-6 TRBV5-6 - CASSLTRGRWATNSPLHF TGTGCCAGCAGCTTGACGCGCGGGAGGTGGGCCACCAATTCACCCCTCCACTTT
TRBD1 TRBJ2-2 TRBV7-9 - CASRTTGGVTGELFF TGTGCCAGCAGGACGACAGGGGGCGTCACCGGGGAGCTGTTTTTT
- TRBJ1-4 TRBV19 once CASSIDPGARPKLFF TGTGCCAGTAGTATAGATCCGGGGGCGCGCCCAAAACTGTTTTTT
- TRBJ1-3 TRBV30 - CAWSPTVSGNTIYF TGTGCCTGGAGCCCGACAGTCTCTGGAAACACCATATATTTT
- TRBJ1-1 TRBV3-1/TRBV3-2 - CASSQGKGQAFF TGTGCCAGCAGCCAAGGGAAGGGTCAGGCTTTCTTT
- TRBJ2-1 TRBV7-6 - CASSPTTHSSYNEQFF TGTGCCAGCAGCCCTACTACACATAGCTCCTACAATGAGCAGTTCTTC
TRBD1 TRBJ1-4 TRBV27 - CATRRAGGNEKLFF TGTGCCACCCGGCGGGCAGGGGGTAATGAAAAACTGTTTTTT
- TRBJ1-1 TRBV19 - CASTSNRASAFF TGTGCCAGTACCTCGAACAGGGCGTCGGCTTTCTTT
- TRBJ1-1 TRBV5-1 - CASSFVGNTEAFF TGCGCCAGCAGCTTCGTAGGGAACACTGAAGCTTTCTTT
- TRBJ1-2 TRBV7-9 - CASSSWTDAKDYGYTF TGTGCCAGCAGCTCTTGGACAGACGCGAAGGACTATGGCTACACCTTC
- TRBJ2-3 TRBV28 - CASTKGRDTQYF TGTGCCAGCACTAAAGGAAGGGATACGCAGTATTTT
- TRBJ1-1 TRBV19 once CASSKGVYIAEAFF TGTGCCAGTTCCAAGGGGGTGTACATCGCTGAAGCTTTCTTT
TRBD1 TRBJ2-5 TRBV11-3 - CASADDRGQETQYF TGTGCCAGCGCGGACGACAGGGGGCAAGAGACCCAGTACTTC
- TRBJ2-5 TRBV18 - CASSPSASGEWQRETQYF TGTGCCAGCTCACCGTCGGCTAGTGGGGAGTGGCAGAGAGAGACCCAGTACTTC
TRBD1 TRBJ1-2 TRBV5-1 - CASSLEGTGGGYGYTF TGCGCCAGCAGCTTGGAGGGCACAGGGGGAGGCTATGGCTACACCTTC
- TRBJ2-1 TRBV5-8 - CASPEVVGSHHMNNEQFF TGTGCCAGCCCCGAGGTGGTCGGGAGTCACCACATGAACAATGAGCAGTTCTTC
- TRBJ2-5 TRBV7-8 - CASGTASETQYF TGTGCCAGCGGCACTGCGTCAGAGACCCAGTACTTC
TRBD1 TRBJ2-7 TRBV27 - CASSRDSAYEQYF TGTGCCAGCAGCCGGGACAGCGCCTACGAGCAGTACTTC
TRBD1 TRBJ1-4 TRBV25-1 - CASSADRQNEKLFF TGTGCCAGCAGTGCGGACAGGCAGAATGAAAAACTGTTTTTT
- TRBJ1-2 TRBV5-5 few CASTSYEETGASYTF TGTGCCAGCACATCTTACGAGGAGACAGGAGCTTCGTACACCTTC
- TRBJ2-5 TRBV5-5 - CASSLATPTQETQYF TGTGCCAGCAGCTTAGCTACTCCCACCCAAGAGACCCAGTACTTC
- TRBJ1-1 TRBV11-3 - CASSLSGPGTSLPTEAFF TGTGCCAGCAGCTTATCGGGTCCCGGGACGAGCTTGCCCACTGAAGCTTTCTTT
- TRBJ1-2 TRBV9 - CASSVQPNEYGYTF TGTGCCAGCAGCGTACAGCCAAACGAGTATGGCTACACCTTC
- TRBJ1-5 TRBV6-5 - CASSLIGVDQPQHF TGTGCCAGCAGTTTAATCGGTGTTGATCAGCCCCAGCATTTT
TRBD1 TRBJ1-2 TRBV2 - CARTGGDSGYGYTF TGTGCCAGGACGGGGGGGGACAGTGGCTATGGCTACACCTTC
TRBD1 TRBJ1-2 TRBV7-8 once CASSAQGLANYGYTF TGTGCCAGCAGCGCACAGGGGCTGGCTAACTATGGCTACACCTTC
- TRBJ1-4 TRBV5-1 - CASSFGPSGEKLFF TGCGCCAGCAGCTTTGGCCCCTCGGGTGAAAAACTGTTTTTT
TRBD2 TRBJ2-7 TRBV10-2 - CASSDAGTSGSYEQYF TGCGCCAGCAGTGACGCCGGGACTAGCGGGAGCTACGAGCAGTACTTC
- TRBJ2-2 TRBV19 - CASSIPAEGELFF TGTGCCAGTAGTATTCCCGCCGAAGGGGAGCTGTTTTTT
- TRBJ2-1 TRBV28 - CASGLLNYNEQFF TGTGCCAGCGGATTATTAAACTACAATGAGCAGTTCTTC
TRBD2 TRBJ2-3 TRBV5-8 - CASSLSAGGPGDTQYF TGTGCCAGCAGCTTGTCAGCGGGAGGGCCCGGGGATACGCAGTATTTT
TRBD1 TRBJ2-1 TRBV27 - CASSFGTANNEQFF TGTGCCAGCAGTTTTGGGACAGCAAACAATGAGCAGTTCTTC